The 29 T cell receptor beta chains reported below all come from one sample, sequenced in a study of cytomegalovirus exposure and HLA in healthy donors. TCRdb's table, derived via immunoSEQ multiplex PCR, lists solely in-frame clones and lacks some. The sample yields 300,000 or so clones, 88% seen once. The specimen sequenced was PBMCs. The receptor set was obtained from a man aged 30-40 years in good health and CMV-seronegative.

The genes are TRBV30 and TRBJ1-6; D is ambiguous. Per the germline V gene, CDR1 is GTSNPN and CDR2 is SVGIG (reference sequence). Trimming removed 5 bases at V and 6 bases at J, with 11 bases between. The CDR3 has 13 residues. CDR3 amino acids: CAWSRGGNSPLHF. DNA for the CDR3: TGTGCCTGGTCTCGGGGAGGTAATTCACCCCTCCACTTT.

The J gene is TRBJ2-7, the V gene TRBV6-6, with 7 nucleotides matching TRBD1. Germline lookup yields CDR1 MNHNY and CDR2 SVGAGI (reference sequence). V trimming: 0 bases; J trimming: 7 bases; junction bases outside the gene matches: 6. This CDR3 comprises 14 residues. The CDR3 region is CASSYSSGGSEQYF. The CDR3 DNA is TGTGCCAGCAGTTACTCTTCAGGGGGTAGTGAGCAGTACTTC.

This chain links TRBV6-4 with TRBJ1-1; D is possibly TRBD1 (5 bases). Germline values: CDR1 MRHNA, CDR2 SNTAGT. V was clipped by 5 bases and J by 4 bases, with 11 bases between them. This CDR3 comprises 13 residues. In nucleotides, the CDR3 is TGTGCCAGCAGTCGAGACAGAGCCACTGAAGCTTTCTTT. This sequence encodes CASSRDRATEAFF.

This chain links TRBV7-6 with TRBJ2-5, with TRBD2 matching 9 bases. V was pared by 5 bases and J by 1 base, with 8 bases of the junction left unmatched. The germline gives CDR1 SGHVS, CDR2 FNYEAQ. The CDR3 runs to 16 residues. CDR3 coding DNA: TGTGCCAGCAGCAATTTGCTAGCGGGGCCCCAAGAGACCCAGTACTTC. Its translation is CASSNLLAGPQETQYF.

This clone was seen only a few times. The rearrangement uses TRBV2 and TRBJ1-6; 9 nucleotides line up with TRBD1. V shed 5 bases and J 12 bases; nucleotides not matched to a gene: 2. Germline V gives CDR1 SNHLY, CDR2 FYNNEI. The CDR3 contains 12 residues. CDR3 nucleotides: TGTGCCAGCAGTAGGGACAGGGAACCCCTCCACTTT. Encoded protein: CASSRDREPLHF.

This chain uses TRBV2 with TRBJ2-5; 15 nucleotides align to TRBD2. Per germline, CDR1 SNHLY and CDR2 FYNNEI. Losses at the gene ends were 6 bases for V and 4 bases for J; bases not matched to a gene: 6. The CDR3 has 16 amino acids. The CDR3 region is CASSVGLAGGRETQYF. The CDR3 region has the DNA TGTGCCAGCAGCGTGGGACTAGCGGGGGGCCGAGAGACCCAGTACTTC.

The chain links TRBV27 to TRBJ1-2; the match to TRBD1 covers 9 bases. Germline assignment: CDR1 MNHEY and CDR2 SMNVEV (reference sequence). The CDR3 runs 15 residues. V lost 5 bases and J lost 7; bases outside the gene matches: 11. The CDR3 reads CASSNRDRAGSGYTF. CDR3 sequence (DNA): TGTGCCAGCAGTAACCGGGACAGGGCGGGCAGTGGCTACACCTTC.

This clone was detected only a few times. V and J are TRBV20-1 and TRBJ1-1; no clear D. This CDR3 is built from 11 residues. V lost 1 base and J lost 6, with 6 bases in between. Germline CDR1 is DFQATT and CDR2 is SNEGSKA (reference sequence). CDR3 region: CSARGSAEAFF. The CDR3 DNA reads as TGCAGTGCTAGAGGGAGCGCTGAAGCTTTCTTT.

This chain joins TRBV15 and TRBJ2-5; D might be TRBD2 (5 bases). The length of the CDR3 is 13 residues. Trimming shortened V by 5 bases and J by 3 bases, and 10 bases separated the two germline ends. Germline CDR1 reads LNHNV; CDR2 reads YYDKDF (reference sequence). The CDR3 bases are TGTGCCACCAGCTACCCGGGGAAAGAGACCCAGTACTTC. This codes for CATSYPGKETQYF.

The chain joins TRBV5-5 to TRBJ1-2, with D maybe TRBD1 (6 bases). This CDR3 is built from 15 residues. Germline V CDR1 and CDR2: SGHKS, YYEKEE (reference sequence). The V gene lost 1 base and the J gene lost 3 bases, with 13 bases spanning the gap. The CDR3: CASSLIRTAHYGYTF. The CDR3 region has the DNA TGTGCCAGCAGCTTGATAAGGACAGCGCACTATGGCTACACCTTC. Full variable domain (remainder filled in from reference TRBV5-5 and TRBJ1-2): DAGVTQSPTHLIKTRGQQVTLRCSPISGHKSVSWYQQVLGQGPQFIFQYYEKEERGRGNFPDRFSARQFPNYSSELNVNALLLGDSALYLCASSLIRTAHYGYTFGSGTRLTVV.

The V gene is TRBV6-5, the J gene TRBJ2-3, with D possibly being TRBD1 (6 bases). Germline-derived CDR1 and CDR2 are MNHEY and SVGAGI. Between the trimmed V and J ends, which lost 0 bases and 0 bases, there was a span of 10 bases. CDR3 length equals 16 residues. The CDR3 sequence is CASSYSDRESTDTQYF. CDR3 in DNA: TGTGCCAGCAGTTACTCGGACAGAGAGAGCACAGATACGCAGTATTTT.

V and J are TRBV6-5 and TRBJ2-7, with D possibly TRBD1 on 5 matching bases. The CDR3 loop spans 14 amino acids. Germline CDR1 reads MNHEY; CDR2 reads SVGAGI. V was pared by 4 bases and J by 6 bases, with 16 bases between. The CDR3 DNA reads TGTGCCAGCAGTTCCCAGGGTTTCCCCCTCGAGCAGTACTTC. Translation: CASSSQGFPLEQYF.

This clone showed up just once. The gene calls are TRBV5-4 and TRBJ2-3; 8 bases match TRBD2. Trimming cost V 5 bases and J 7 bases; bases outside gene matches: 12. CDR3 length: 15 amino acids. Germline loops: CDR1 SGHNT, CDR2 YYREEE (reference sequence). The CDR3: CASRGGSGAVYTQYF. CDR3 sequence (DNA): TGTGCCAGCAGGGGTGGTAGCGGGGCTGTGTATACGCAGTATTTT.

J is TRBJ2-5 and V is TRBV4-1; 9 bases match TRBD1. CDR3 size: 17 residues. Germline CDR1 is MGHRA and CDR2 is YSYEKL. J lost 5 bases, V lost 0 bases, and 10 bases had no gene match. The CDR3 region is CASSQERTGVTGETQYF. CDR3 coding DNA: TGCGCCAGCAGCCAAGAACGGACAGGGGTGACGGGGGAGACCCAGTACTTC.

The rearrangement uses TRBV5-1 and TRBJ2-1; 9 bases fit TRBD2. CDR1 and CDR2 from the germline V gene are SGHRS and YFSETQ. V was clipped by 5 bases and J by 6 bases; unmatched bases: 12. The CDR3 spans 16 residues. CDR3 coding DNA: TGCGCCAGCAGTCCACAACCGGGACTAGCTGTCAATGAGCAGTTCTTC. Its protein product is CASSPQPGLAVNEQFF.

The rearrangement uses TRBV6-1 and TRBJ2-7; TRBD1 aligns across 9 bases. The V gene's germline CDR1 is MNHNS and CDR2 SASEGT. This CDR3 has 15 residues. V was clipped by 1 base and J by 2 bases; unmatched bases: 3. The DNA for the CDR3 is TGTGCCAGCAGTGAAGGGGGACAGGGCCCCTACGAGCAGTACTTC. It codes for CASSEGGQGPYEQYF.

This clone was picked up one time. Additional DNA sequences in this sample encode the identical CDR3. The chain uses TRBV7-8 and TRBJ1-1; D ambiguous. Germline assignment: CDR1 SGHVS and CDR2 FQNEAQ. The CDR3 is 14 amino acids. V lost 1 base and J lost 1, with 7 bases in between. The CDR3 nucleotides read TGTGCCAGCAGCTTAGGTGCAGGGAACACTGAAGCTTTCTTT. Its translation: CASSLGAGNTEAFF.

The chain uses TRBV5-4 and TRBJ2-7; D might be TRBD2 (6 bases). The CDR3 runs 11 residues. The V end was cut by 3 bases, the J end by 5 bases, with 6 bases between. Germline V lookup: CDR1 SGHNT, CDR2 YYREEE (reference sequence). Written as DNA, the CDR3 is TGTGCCAGCAGCTGGGGGGACGAGCAGTACTTC. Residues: CASSWGDEQYF.

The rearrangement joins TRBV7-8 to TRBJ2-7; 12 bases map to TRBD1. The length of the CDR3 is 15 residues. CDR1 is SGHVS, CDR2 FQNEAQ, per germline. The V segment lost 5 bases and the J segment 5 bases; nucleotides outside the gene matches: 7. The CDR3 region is CASSVPGQGAHEQYF. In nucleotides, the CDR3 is TGTGCCAGCAGCGTGCCGGGACAGGGGGCCCACGAGCAGTACTTC.

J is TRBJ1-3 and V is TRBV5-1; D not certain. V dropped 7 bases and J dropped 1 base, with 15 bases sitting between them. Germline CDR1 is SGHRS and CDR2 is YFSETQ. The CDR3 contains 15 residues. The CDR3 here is CASRRSSESGNTIYF. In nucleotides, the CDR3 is TGCGCCAGCCGGCGGTCTTCCGAATCTGGAAACACCATATATTTT.

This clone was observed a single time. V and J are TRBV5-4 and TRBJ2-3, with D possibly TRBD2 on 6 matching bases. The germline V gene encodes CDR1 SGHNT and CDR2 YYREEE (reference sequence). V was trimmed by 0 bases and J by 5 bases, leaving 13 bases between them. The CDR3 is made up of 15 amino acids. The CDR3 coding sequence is TGTGCCAGCAGCTTGGGGGCGGGGTTTAAAGATACGCAGTATTTT. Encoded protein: CASSLGAGFKDTQYF. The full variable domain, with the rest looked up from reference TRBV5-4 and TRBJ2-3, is ETGVTQSPTHLIKTRGQQVTLRCSSQSGHNTVSWYQQALGQGPQFIFQYYREEENGRGNFPPRFSGLQFPNYSSELNVNALELDDSALYLCASSLGAGFKDTQYFGPGTRLTVL.

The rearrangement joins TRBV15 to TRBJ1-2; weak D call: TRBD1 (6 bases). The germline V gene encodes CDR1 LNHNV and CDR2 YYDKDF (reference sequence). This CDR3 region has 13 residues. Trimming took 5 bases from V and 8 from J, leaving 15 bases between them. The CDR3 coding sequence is TGTGCCACCAGCCCGGACAGAAAAGGAGGCTACACCTTC. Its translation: CATSPDRKGGYTF.

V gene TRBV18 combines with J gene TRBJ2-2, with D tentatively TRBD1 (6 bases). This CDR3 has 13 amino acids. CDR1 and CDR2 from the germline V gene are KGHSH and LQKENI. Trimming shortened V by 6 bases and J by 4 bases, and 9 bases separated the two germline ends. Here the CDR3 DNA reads TGTGCCAGCTCCACAGGGTCCACCGGGGAGCTGTTTTTT. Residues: CASSTGSTGELFF.

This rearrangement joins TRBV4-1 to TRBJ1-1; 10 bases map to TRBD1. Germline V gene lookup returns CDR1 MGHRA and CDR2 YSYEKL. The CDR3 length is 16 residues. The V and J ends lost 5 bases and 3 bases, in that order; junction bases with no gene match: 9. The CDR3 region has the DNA TGCGCCAGCAGCAGACGGGACAGGGGTAAGGACACTGAAGCTTTCTTT. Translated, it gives CASSRRDRGKDTEAFF.

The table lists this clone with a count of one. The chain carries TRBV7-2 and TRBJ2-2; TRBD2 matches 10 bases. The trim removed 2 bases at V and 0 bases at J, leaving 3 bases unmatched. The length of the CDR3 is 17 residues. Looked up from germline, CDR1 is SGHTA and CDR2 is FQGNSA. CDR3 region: CASSLPSGGANTGELFF. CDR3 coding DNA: TGTGCCAGCAGCTTACCTAGCGGGGGAGCGAACACCGGGGAGCTGTTTTTT. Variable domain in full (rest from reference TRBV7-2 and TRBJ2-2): GAGVSQSPSNKVTEKGKDVELRCDPISGHTALYWYRQSLGQGLEFLIYFQGNSAPDKSGLPSDRFSAERTGGSVSTLTIQRTQQEDSAVYLCASSLPSGGANTGELFFGEGSRLTVL.

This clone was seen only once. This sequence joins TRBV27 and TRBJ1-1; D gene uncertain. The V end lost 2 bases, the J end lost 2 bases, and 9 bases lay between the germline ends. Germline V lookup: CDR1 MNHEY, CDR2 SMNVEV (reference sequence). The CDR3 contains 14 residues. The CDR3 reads CASSLPGSNTEAFF. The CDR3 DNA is TGTGCCAGCAGTTTACCGGGTTCAAACACTGAAGCTTTCTTT.

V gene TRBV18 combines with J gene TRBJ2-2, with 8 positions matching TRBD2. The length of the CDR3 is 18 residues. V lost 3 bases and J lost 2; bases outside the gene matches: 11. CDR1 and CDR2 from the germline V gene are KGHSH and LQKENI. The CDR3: CASSPSPAGGLNTGELFF. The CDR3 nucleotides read TGTGCCAGCTCACCCTCACCGGCGGGGGGACTTAACACCGGGGAGCTGTTTTTT.

CDR3 sequence reads: CASSFKETASYNEQFF. Here the CDR3 DNA reads TGTGCCAGCAGTTTCAAGGAGACAGCTTCCTACAATGAGCAGTTCTTC. The chain is built from TRBV27 and TRBJ2-1, with D perhaps TRBD1 (5 bases). The CDR3 length is 16 residues. The V end was cut by 3 bases, the J end by 1 base, with 13 bases between. CDR1 MNHEY and CDR2 SMNVEV come from the germline V gene (reference sequence).

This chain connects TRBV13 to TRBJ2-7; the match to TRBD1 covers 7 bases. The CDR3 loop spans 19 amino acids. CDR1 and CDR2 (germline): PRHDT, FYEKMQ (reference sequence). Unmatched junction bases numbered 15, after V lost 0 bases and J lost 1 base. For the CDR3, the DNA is TGTGCCAGCAGCTTAGGGATAAGATATCCGGGACAGAGTTCCTACGAGCAGTACTTC. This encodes CASSLGIRYPGQSSYEQYF.